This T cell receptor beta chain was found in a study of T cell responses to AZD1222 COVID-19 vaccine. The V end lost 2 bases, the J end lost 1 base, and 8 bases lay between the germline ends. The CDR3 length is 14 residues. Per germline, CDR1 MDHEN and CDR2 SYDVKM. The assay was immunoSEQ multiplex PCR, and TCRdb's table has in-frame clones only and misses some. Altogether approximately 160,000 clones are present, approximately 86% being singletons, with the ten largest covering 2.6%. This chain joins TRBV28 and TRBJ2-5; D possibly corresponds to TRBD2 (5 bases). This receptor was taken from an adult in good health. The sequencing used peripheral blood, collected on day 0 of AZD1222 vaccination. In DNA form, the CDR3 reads TGTGCCAGCAGTTTACGGGGTTTCCAAGAGACCCAGTACTTC. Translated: CASSLRGFQETQYF.